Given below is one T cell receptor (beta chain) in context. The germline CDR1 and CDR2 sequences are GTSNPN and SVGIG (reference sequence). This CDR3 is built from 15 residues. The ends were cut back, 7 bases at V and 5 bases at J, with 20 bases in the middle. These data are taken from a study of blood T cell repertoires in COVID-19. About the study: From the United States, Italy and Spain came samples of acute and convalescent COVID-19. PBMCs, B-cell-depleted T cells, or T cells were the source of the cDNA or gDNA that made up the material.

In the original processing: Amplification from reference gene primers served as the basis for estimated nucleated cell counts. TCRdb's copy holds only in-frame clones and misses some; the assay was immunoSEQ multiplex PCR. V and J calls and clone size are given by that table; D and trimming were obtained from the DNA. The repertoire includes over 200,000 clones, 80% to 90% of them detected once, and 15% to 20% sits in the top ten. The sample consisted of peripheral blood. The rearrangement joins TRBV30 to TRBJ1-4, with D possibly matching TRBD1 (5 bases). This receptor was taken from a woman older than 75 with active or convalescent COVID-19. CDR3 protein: CAFSVIGHGNEKLFF. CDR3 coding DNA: TGTGCCTTCTCAGTTATTGGACACGGGAATGAAAAACTGTTTTTT.